This is a list of T cell receptor beta chains from one sample in a study of T cell responses to AZD1222 COVID-19 vaccine. Sequencing used immunoSEQ multiplex PCR; TCRdb keeps in-frame clones, though not all of them. The profile shows around 99,000 clones, approximately 89% of them singletons. The sample in question was peripheral blood, obtained 28 days after the second AZD1222 dose. The origin of the receptors is an adult who received the AZD1222 COVID-19 vaccine. Each CDR3 is given with its conserved first and last residue. D genes are given only for firm matches. The size of a clone is reported for some rows only, either as once, few or many, or as a class for expanded clones.

clone size | J gene | D gene | V gene | CDR3 protein | CDR3 DNA
once | TRBJ2-1 | TRBD1 | TRBV9 | CASSPWTGIFNEQFF | TGTGCCAGCAGCCCCTGGACAGGGATCTTCAATGAGCAGTTCTTC
NA | TRBJ2-7 | TRBD1 | TRBV27 | CASSLTGLHEQYF | TGTGCCAGCAGTTTGACAGGGCTCCACGAGCAGTACTTC
NA | TRBJ2-7 | NA | TRBV5-1 | CASSIQGLDEQYF | TGCGCCAGCAGCATACAGGGTTTAGACGAGCAGTACTTC
NA | TRBJ1-2 | NA | TRBV5-6 | CASSLWAGDGYTF | TGTGCCAGCAGCTTGTGGGCAGGCGACGGCTACACCTTC
NA | TRBJ2-1 | NA | TRBV19 | CVSKGGPHNEQFF | TGTGTCTCAAAGGGGGGCCCTCACAATGAGCAGTTCTTC
NA | TRBJ2-7 | NA | TRBV13 | CASSRREVSYEQYF | TGTGCCAGCAGCCGGAGGGAGGTCTCCTACGAGCAGTACTTC
NA | TRBJ2-1 | TRBD2 | TRBV20-1 | CSASQAGGRRREQFF | TGCAGTGCCAGTCAAGCGGGGGGGCGGAGGCGTGAGCAGTTCTTC
NA | TRBJ2-7 | TRBD1 | TRBV9 | CASSVGTGAHYEQYF | TGTGCCAGCAGCGTAGGGACAGGGGCCCACTACGAGCAGTACTTC
NA | TRBJ2-3 | TRBD1 | TRBV6-5 | CASKRQGTDTQYF | TGTGCCAGCAAAAGACAGGGAACAGATACGCAGTATTTT
NA | TRBJ1-1 | NA | TRBV7-9 | CASSFRDSKITEAFF | TGTGCCAGCAGCTTCCGGGACTCAAAGATCACTGAAGCTTTCTTT
few | TRBJ2-5 | NA | TRBV4-2 | CASSQGGETQYF | TGTGCCAGCAGCCAGGGAGGAGAGACCCAGTACTTC
NA | TRBJ2-5 | TRBD1 | TRBV19 | CASRRDSQETQYF | TGTGCCAGTAGGAGGGACAGCCAAGAGACCCAGTACTTC
NA | TRBJ1-1 | TRBD1 | TRBV18 | CASRAGGTEAFF | TGTGCCAGCCGAGCAGGGGGCACTGAAGCTTTCTTT
NA | TRBJ2-1 | NA | TRBV7-8 | CASSPPPFDNEQFF | TGTGCCAGCAGCCCGCCCCCGTTCGACAATGAGCAGTTCTTC
NA | TRBJ1-1 | NA | TRBV4-3 | CASSQWESDTEAFF | TGCGCCAGCAGCCAATGGGAATCGGACACTGAAGCTTTCTTT
NA | TRBJ2-2 | NA | TRBV4-1 | CASSQVWGPNTGELFF | TGCGCCAGCAGCCAAGTTTGGGGACCGAACACCGGGGAGCTGTTTTTT
NA | TRBJ2-1 | NA | TRBV7-2 | CASSLAEITGEQFF | TGTGCCAGCAGCTTGGCGGAGATTACGGGTGAGCAGTTCTTC
NA | TRBJ2-5 | NA | TRBV4-3 | CASSQARDSQETQYF | TGCGCCAGCAGCCAAGCAAGGGACTCCCAAGAGACCCAGTACTTC
NA | TRBJ1-3 | NA | TRBV7-2 | CASSGTGISGNTIYF | TGTGCCAGCAGCGGAACAGGGATCTCTGGAAACACCATATATTTT
NA | TRBJ2-1 | TRBD2 | TRBV6-5 | CASEDGTSVGQEQFF | TGTGCCAGCGAGGATGGGACTAGCGTTGGTCAAGAGCAGTTCTTC
many | TRBJ1-2 | NA | TRBV5-1 | CASSLGLNYGYTF | TGCGCCAGCAGCTTGGGCCTTAACTATGGCTACACCTTC
once | TRBJ2-2 | NA | TRBV4-1 | CASSQERTPPTGELFF | TGCGCCAGCAGCCAAGAACGAACCCCACCCACCGGGGAGCTGTTTTTT
NA | TRBJ2-7 | TRBD1 | TRBV10-3 | CAISPQGPAGQYF | TGTGCCATCAGCCCACAGGGGCCCGCCGGGCAGTACTTC
NA | TRBJ2-1 | NA | TRBV5-1 | CASSLRRDRNEQFF | TGCGCCAGCAGCTTGAGGAGGGACAGAAATGAGCAGTTCTTC
medium-sized | TRBJ1-1 | TRBD1 | TRBV29-1 | CSARDSSSTEAFF | TGCAGCGCCCGGGACAGTTCTTCCACTGAAGCTTTCTTT
few | TRBJ2-5 | NA | TRBV11-2 | CASSPIGGAETQYF | TGTGCCAGCAGCCCTATAGGAGGGGCTGAGACCCAGTACTTC
NA | TRBJ2-7 | TRBD1 | TRBV6-5 | CASSPEGTGAYEQYF | TGTGCCAGCAGTCCTGAGGGGACAGGGGCCTACGAGCAGTACTTC
NA | TRBJ2-2 | NA | TRBV12-3/TRBV12-4 | CASSLGNTGELFF | TGTGCCAGCAGTTTAGGTAACACCGGGGAGCTGTTTTTT
NA | TRBJ1-2 | NA | TRBV12-5 | CASGFSGGYGYTF | TGTGCTAGTGGTTTCTCCGGGGGCTATGGCTACACCTTC
NA | TRBJ1-2 | NA | TRBV3-1/TRBV3-2 | CASTYTGGDYGYTF | TGTGCCAGCACTTACACCGGAGGGGACTATGGCTACACCTTC
NA | TRBJ2-7 | NA | TRBV7-9 | CASSLSGLSYEQYF | TGTGCCAGCAGCCTTTCGGGGCTGTCCTACGAGCAGTACTTC
NA | TRBJ1-2 | TRBD1 | TRBV27 | CASGDSYGYTF | TGTGCCAGCGGGGACAGCTATGGCTACACCTTC
NA | TRBJ1-4 | TRBD1 | TRBV4-3 | CASSQKGQGIEKLFF | TGCGCCAGCAGCCAGAAGGGACAGGGTATTGAAAAACTGTTTTTT
once | TRBJ1-6 | TRBD1 | TRBV28 | CASSLPRAGGTSSYNSPLHF | TGTGCCAGCAGTTTACCGAGGGCAGGGGGCACTAGCTCCTATAATTCACCCCTCCACTTT
NA | TRBJ2-1 | NA | TRBV27 | CASSPRSSYNEQFF | TGTGCCAGCAGTCCCAGAAGCTCCTACAATGAGCAGTTCTTC
NA | TRBJ2-6 | NA | TRBV27 | CASSFSSIPSGANVLTF | TGTGCCAGCAGTTTTTCCAGCATCCCATCTGGGGCCAACGTCCTGACTTTC
NA | TRBJ2-6 | TRBD2 | TRBV2 | CATGGGPGANVLTF | TGTGCCACAGGCGGGGGGCCTGGGGCCAACGTCCTGACTTTC
NA | TRBJ2-1 | NA | TRBV2 | CASRRTEGYNEQFF | TGTGCCAGCCGCCGCACTGAGGGCTACAATGAGCAGTTCTTC
NA | TRBJ2-6 | TRBD2 | TRBV7-3 | CASSGLATGANVLTF | TGTGCCAGCAGCGGACTAGCAACTGGGGCCAACGTCCTGACTTTC
NA | TRBJ1-1 | NA | TRBV27 | CASSALMNTEAFF | TGTGCCAGCAGTGCATTGATGAACACTGAAGCTTTCTTT
NA | TRBJ2-7 | TRBD2 | TRBV5-4 | CASSLEGLAYEQYF | TGTGCCAGCAGCTTGGAGGGACTAGCCTACGAGCAGTACTTC
NA | TRBJ1-3 | NA | TRBV18 | CASSPPGGGQSGNTIYF | TGTGCCAGCTCACCTCCTGGAGGCGGACAGTCTGGAAACACCATATATTTT
NA | TRBJ1-6 | NA | TRBV6-4 | CASSDSPGHSSPLHF | TGTGCCAGCAGTGACTCACCGGGACATTCTTCACCCCTCCACTTT
NA | TRBJ2-1 | NA | TRBV6-4 | CASSSDSYNEQFF | TGTGCCAGCAGTAGCGACTCCTACAATGAGCAGTTCTTC
NA | TRBJ2-7 | NA | TRBV11-3 | CASSSGVASLHF | TGTGCCAGCAGCTCAGGGGTAGCTAGTTTGCACTTC
few | TRBJ1-4 | NA | TRBV7-9 | CASSYRAKEGIREKLFF | TGTGCCAGCAGCTACCGGGCCAAAGAAGGGATAAGGGAAAAACTGTTTTTT
NA | TRBJ1-5 | NA | TRBV19 | CASSANFGAFSNQPQHF | TGTGCCAGTAGTGCGAACTTCGGGGCGTTTAGCAATCAGCCCCAGCATTTT
NA | TRBJ1-1 | NA | TRBV2 | CASTFLNTEAFF | TGTGCCAGCACTTTCTTGAACACTGAAGCTTTCTTT
NA | TRBJ2-5 | TRBD1 | TRBV7-6 | CASRRNRGIQETQYF | TGTGCCAGCAGACGGAACAGGGGGATCCAAGAGACCCAGTACTTC
NA | TRBJ1-3 | NA | TRBV13 | CASSLKGMGSGNTIYF | TGTGCCAGCAGCTTAAAAGGGATGGGGTCTGGAAACACCATATATTTT
NA | TRBJ2-7 | TRBD1 | TRBV19 | CASSPRQGLYEQYF | TGTGCCAGTAGTCCTCGACAGGGTTTATACGAGCAGTACTTC
NA | TRBJ2-1 | NA | TRBV27 | CASSPGGGPSSYNEQFF | TGTGCCAGCAGTCCCGGAGGCGGCCCGAGCTCCTACAATGAGCAGTTCTTC
NA | TRBJ1-3 | NA | TRBV11-2 | CASSLTGGNTIYF | TGTGCCAGCAGCCTCACGGGTGGAAACACCATATATTTT
NA | TRBJ1-2 | NA | TRBV28 | CASSPTLGAYGYTF | TGTGCCAGCAGCCCTACCCTAGGGGCGTATGGCTACACCTTC
NA | TRBJ1-4 | TRBD1 | TRBV9 | CASSFTGVSNEKLFF | TGTGCCAGCAGCTTCACAGGGGTCTCTAATGAAAAACTGTTTTTT